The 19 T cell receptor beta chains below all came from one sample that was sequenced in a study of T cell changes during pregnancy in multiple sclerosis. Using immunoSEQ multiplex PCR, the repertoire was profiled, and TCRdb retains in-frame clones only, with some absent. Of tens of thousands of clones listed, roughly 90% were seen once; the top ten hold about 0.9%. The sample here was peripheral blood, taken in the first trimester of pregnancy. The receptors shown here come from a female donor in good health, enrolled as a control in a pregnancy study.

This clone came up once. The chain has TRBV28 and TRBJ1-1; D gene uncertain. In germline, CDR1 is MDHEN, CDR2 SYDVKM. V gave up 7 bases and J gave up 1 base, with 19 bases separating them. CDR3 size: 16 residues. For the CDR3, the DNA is TGTGCCAGCATCGTATATGAGAGCGCCGGGAACACTGAAGCTTTCTTT. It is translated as CASIVYESAGNTEAFF.

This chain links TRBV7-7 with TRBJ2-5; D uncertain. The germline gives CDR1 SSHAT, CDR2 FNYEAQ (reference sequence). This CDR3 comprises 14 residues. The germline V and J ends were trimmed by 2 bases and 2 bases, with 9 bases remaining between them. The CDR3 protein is CASSLTGPQETQYF. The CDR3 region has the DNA TGTGCCAGCAGCTTAACTGGGCCACAAGAGACCCAGTACTTC.

CDR3 in amino acids: CASSLDSVAGGSYNEQFF. The CDR3 bases are TGTGCCAGCAGCTTAGATTCGGTAGCGGGAGGCTCCTACAATGAGCAGTTCTTC. The rearrangement joins TRBV11-3 to TRBJ2-1; 10 positions agree with TRBD2. V trimming: 0 bases; J trimming: 0 bases; junction bases outside the gene matches: 5. Germline V CDR1 and CDR2: SGHNT, YENEEA. The CDR3 spans 18 residues. The complete variable domain, with remaining parts taken from reference TRBV11-3 and TRBJ2-1, reads EAGVVQSPRYKIIEKKQPVAFWCNPISGHNTLYWYLQNLGQGPELLIRYENEEAVDDSQLPKDRFSAERLKGVDSTLKIQPAELGDSAVYLCASSLDSVAGGSYNEQFFGPGTRLTVL.

Here the CDR3 reads CASRGNRARNYGYTF. In nucleotides, the CDR3 is TGTGCCAGCAGGGGCAACAGGGCGAGAAACTATGGCTACACCTTC. The V gene is TRBV6-1, the J gene TRBJ1-2; perhaps TRBD1 as D (6 bases). This CDR3 is 15 amino acids long. V shed 6 bases and J shed 2 bases, with 16 bases lying between them. From germline, CDR1 is MNHNS and CDR2 SASEGT.

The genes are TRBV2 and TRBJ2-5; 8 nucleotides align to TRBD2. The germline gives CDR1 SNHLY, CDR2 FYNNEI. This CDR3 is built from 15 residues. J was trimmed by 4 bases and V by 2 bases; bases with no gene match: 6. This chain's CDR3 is CASSELRGAGETQYF. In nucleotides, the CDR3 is TGTGCCAGCAGTGAATTGCGGGGGGCCGGAGAGACCCAGTACTTC.

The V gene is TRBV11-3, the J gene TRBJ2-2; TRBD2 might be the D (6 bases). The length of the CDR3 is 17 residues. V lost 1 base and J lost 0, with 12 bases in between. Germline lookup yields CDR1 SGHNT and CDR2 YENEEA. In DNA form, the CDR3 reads TGTGCCAGCAGCTTAGGATGGGGGGATTCGAACACCGGGGAGCTGTTTTTT. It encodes CASSLGWGDSNTGELFF.

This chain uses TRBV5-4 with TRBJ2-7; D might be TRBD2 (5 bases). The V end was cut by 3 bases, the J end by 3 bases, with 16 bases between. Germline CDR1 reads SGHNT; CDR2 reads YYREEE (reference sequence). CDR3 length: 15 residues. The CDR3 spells CASSSGLNLLYEQYF. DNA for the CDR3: TGTGCCAGCAGCTCAGGACTCAATTTACTCTACGAGCAGTACTTC.

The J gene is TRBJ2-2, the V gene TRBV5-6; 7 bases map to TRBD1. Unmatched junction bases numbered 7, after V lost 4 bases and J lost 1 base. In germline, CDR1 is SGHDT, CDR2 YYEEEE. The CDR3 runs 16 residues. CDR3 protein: CASSHKTGWNTGELFF. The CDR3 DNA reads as TGTGCCAGCAGCCACAAGACAGGGTGGAACACCGGGGAGCTGTTTTTT. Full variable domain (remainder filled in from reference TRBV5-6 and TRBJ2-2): DAGVTQSPTHLIKTRGQQVTLRCSPKSGHDTVSWYQQALGQGPQFIFQYYEEEERQRGNFPDRFSGHQFPNYSSELNVNALLLGDSALYLCASSHKTGWNTGELFFGEGSRLTVL.

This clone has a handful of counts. The CDR3: CASSLDRGYNEQFF. The CDR3 DNA is TGCGCCAGCAGCTTGGATCGGGGGTACAATGAGCAGTTCTTC. The chain uses TRBV5-1 and TRBJ2-1; weak D call: TRBD2 (6 bases). Germline V gene lookup returns CDR1 SGHRS and CDR2 YFSETQ. Trimming took 0 bases from V and 4 from J, leaving 8 bases between them. The CDR3 has 14 residues. Complete variable domain (other parts from reference TRBV5-1 and TRBJ2-1): KAGVTQTPRYLIKTRGQQVTLSCSPISGHRSVSWYQQTPGQGLQFLFEYFSETQRNKGNFPGRFSGRQFSNSRSEMNVSTLELGDSALYLCASSLDRGYNEQFFGPGTRLTVL.

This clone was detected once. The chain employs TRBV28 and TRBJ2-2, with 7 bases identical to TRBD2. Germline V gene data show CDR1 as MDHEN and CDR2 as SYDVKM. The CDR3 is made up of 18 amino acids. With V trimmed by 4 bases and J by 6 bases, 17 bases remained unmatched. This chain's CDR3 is CASSSLGRRTSSAGELFF. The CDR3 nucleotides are TGTGCCAGCAGTTCCCTAGGCCGCAGGACTAGTTCGGCCGGGGAGCTGTTTTTT.

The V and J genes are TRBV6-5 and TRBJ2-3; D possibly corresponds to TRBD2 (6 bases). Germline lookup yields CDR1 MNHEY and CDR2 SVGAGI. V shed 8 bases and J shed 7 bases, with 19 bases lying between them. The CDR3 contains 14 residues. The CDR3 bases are TGTGCCAGCTCTTACGGGGAGGTCGGAAATACGCAGTATTTT. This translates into CASSYGEVGNTQYF.

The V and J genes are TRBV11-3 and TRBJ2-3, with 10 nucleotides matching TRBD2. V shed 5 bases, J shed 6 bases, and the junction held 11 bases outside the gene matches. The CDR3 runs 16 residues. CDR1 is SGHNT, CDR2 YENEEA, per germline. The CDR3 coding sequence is TGTGCCAGCAGCCGACGTACTAGCGGGGCGGGGGATACGCAGTATTTT. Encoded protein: CASSRRTSGAGDTQYF.

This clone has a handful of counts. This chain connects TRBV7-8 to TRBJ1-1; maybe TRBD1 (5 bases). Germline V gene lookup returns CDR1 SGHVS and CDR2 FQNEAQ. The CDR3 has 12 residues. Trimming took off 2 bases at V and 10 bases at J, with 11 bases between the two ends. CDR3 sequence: CASSLSGSLAFF. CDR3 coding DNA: TGTGCCAGCAGCTTATCAGGGTCACTAGCTTTCTTT. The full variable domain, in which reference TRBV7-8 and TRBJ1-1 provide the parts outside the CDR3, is GAGVSQSPRYKVAKRGQDVALRCDPISGHVSLFWYQQALGQGPEFLTYFQNEAQLDKSGLPSDRFFAERPEGSVSTLKIQRTQQEDSAVYLCASSLSGSLAFFGQGTRLTVV.

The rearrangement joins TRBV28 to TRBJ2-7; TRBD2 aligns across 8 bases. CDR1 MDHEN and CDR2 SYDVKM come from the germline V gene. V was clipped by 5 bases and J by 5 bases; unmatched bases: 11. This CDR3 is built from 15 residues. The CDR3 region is CASSPTTSANHEQYF. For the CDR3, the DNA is TGTGCCAGCAGTCCCACGACTAGCGCGAACCACGAGCAGTACTTC.

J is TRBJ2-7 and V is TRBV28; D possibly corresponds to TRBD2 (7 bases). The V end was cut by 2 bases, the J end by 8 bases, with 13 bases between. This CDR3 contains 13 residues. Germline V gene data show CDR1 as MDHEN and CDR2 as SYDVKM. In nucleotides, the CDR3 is TGTGCCAGCAGTTTACAAGGGGGGGGAAAGCAGTACTTC. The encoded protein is CASSLQGGGKQYF.

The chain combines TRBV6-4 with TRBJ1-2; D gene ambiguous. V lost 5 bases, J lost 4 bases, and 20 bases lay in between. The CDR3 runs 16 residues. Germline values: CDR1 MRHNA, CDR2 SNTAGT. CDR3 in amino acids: CASSRTPGRALYGYTF. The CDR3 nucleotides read TGTGCCAGCAGTCGTACCCCGGGGAGGGCCCTCTATGGCTACACCTTC.

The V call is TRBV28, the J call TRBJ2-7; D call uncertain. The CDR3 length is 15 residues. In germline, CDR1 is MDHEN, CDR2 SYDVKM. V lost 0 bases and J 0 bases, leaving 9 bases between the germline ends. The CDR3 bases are TGTGCCAGCAGTTTATGGACCGACTCCTCCTACGAGCAGTACTTC. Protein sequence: CASSLWTDSSYEQYF. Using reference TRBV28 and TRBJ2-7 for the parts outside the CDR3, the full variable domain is DVKVTQSSRYLVKRTGEKVFLECVQDMDHENMFWYRQDPGLGLRLIYFSYDVKMKEKGDIPEGYSVSREKKERFSLILESASTNQTSMYLCASSLWTDSSYEQYFGPGTRLTVT.

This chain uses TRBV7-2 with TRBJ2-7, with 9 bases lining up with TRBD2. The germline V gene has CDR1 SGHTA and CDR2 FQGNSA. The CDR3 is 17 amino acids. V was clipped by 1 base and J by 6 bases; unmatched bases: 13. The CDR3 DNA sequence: TGTGCCAGCAGCTTAGGGGGGGCGGCTAGCGGGAAAGGCGAGCAGTACTTC. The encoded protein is CASSLGGAASGKGEQYF.

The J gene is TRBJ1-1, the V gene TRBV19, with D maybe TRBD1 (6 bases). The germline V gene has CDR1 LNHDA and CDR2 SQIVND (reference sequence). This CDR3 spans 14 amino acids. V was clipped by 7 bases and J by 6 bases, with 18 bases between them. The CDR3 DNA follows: TGTGCCAGTAACCTTGACAGGAACAACGCTGAAGCTTTCTTT. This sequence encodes CASNLDRNNAEAFF.